The present TCR beta chain was sequenced within a study of PD-L1 blockade in urothelial cancer (dated by TCRdb to 2015 to 2018). A note on the overall study: Therapy was started in the mid-2010s for all patients, and atezolizumab 1,200 mg was administered intravenously every 3 weeks. An exploratory multi-omic analysis was conducted of the somatic, immune and clinical correlates of response to PD-L1 blockade with atezolizumab in urothelial cancer. An ECOG performance status of 0 or 1 was recorded for the patients, and 0 to 3 prior chemotherapy regimens had been received by the patients. Whole exome sequencing and RNA sequencing of pretreatment tumors were performed alongside TCR sequencing in the same patients. Progression-free survival longer than 6 months counted as durable clinical benefit, and TCR features were additionally tested against both progression-free and overall survival. Eight to ten patients achieved durable clinical benefit and 20 did not. Pretreatment blood TCR-seq was available for fewer than 30 patients, at least one posttreatment blood collection was obtained for about 24 patients, and tumor TCR-seq was available for about 24 patients. Blood samples were analyzed at 3 weeks after treatment start (second dose) and at 6 weeks after treatment start. TCR sequencing covered pretreatment tumor samples and matched, serially collected peripheral blood taken before and after atezolizumab treatment. About 90% of the roughly 29 patients were identified as males with urothelial cancer of bladder origin, and a prior smoking history was reported by 18 of 29 patients. Blood samples yielded a median of around 130,000 T cells and roughly 80,000 unique TCRs, with median clonality around 0.083. What the research found in general, with its limitations: Improved progression-free and overall survival was found to be associated with pretreatment peripheral blood TCR clonality below the median. At 3 weeks after the start of treatment, tumor-associated TCR clones in peripheral blood had expanded more in patients with durable benefit (n ≈ 24, p = 0.022). Because the sample size was small (n ≈ 31) and many of the analyses were exploratory, the results are meant to be hypothesis-generating.

The CDR3, from cysteine to phenylalanine, totals 17 residues. Left in the record is the CDR3 DNA by itself, 51 bases read in frame from the first base. Unmatched junction bases come to 19, with V trimmed by 6 bases and J by 9 bases. CDR1 SGHTA and CDR2 FQGTGA are derived from the germline V gene. A total of around 30 patients with locally advanced or metastatic urothelial carcinoma, treated at Memorial Sloan Kettering on a trial protocol, made up the cohort. Peripheral blood mononuclear cells were collected pretreatment and during treatment, at between 1 and 8 total time points per patient. The Qiagen DNeasy Blood extraction kit was used to purify genomic DNA from total PBMCs and tumor samples. PBMCs were collected pretreatment and during treatment, and were isolated and stored as previously described. To estimate absolute template abundance from read counts, synthetic TCR analog templates were spiked into each PCR. The immunoSEQ assay was used to amplify TCRbeta CDR3 regions from genomic DNA with bias-controlled V and J gene primers. Sequencing of rearranged TCRbeta segments was performed at approximately 20X coverage. Turning to the authors' computational methods: Sequencing errors were corrected by clustering and CDR3s were annotated against IMGT to assign V, D and J genes. Downstream analyses used only productive TCRbeta rearrangements, leaving out any out-of-frame or stop-codon sequences. Clonality was computed as one minus Shannon entropy normalized by the log of the number of unique productive sequences. Fisher's exact test with Benjamini-Hochberg correction, at a threshold of adjusted p below 0.01, was used to find clones that differed between time points or between blood and tumor. TCRdb holds this immuneACCESS table with in-frame rearrangements only. Some clones are missing; in checked studies, unresolved V genes explain under half, and the rest has no known cause. V and J calls and clone size are as listed in that table; D and trimming were resolved from the DNA. The sample table contains about 88,000 clones; only one count was recorded for roughly nine tenths of them. Roughly 10% of the sample is held by the ten biggest clonotypes.

Of note for this clone: Its antigen is currently not known. Per-base quality was not reported, and no clone a single base away is much larger than it.

The sample was PBMCs, taken around atezolizumab (anti-PD-L1) treatment. The rearrangement combines TRBV7-3 with TRBJ2-3; TRBD1 lines up with 9 middle nucleotides. The clonotype comes from a man in his sixties with urothelial cancer. The bases are TGTGCCAGCAGTCCCCAAACAGGGGGCGCCGGACGATACACGCAGTATTTT. Protein translation: CASSPQTGGAGRYTQYF.